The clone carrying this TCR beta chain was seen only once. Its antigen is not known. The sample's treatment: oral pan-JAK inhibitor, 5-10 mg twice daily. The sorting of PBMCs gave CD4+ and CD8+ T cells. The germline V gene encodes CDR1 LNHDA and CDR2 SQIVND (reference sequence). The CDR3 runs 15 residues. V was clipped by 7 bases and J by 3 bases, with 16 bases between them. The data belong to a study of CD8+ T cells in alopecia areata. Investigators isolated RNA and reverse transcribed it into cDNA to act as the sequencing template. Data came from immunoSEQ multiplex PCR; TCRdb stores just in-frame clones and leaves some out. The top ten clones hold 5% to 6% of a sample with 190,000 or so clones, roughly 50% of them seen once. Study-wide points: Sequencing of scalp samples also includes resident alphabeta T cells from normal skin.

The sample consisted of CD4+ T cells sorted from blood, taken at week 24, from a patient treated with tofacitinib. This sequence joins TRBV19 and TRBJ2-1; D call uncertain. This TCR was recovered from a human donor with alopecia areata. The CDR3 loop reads CASMDPGRGYNEQFF. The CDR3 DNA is TGTGCCAGTATGGACCCGGGCAGAGGCTACAATGAGCAGTTCTTC. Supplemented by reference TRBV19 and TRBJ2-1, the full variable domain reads DGGITQSPKYLFRKEGQNVTLSCEQNLNHDAMYWYRQDPGQGLRLIYYSQIVNDFQKGDIAEGYSVSREKKESFPLTVTSAQKNPTAFYLCASMDPGRGYNEQFFGPGTRLTVL.